This T cell receptor beta chain derives from a study of T-cell memory formation after mild COVID-19. Whole-study context: Among the donors, TCR clusters were largely specific to each donor.

Overall study findings and caveats: Later expanders leaned toward CD4+, whereas clones contracting from day 15 to 85 were balanced CD4/CD8. Mainly in CM and EM were contracting CD4+ clones; CD8+ were in EMRA.

On this clonotype itself: The antigen remains unidentified.

5'RACE primed from the constant segment yielded TCR alpha and TCR beta cDNA libraries bearing sample barcodes and UMIs. TCRdb reanalysed the 5' RACE reads using MiXCR and keeps one entry per CDR3 protein. The data show more than 300,000 distinct CDR3 sequences, approximately 22% seen once. The clonotype comes from a young man who had mild COVID-19 (a few samples of this study predate the infection). Cell type and time point are not known. Material: PBMCs or a T cell subset sorted from them (not recorded which).

The CDR3 DNA follows: TGCGCCAGCAGTTCAACCTACGGCAATGAGCAGTTCTTC. Amino acids: CASSSTYGNEQFF. The rearrangement uses TRBV10-1 and TRBJ2-1; D gene unclear. This CDR3 has 13 amino acids. Germline V gives CDR1 WNHNN, CDR2 SYGVQD (reference sequence). The V gene lost 5 bases and the J gene lost 6 bases, with 11 bases spanning the gap.